The 13 T cell receptor beta chains listed next were all sequenced from one sample in a study of shared clonotypes between healthy human individuals. Sequencing used immunoSEQ multiplex PCR; TCRdb keeps in-frame clones, though not all of them. The table has about 1 million clones, about three quarters seen once. Specimen: memory CD4+ T cells sorted from blood. The sample's subset: CD45RA-negative fraction. These receptors originate from a man younger than 35 in good health.

This chain uses TRBV18 with TRBJ1-2, with D perhaps matching TRBD1 (5 bases). Trimming cost V 10 bases and J 4 bases, with 13 bases left between them. This CDR3 is 12 amino acids long. Germline V gene data show CDR1 as KGHSH and CDR2 as LQKENI. CDR3 residues: CATQRGSYGYTF. CDR3 bases: TGTGCCACCCAAAGGGGTTCCTATGGCTACACCTTC.

The rearrangement joins TRBV7-2 to TRBJ2-5, with 7 bases matching TRBD2. Germline V gene sequence: CDR1 SGHTA, CDR2 FQGNSA. The CDR3 runs to 15 residues. Trimming took 5 bases from V and 5 from J; bases not matched to a gene: 11. CDR3 sequence reads: CASSQMGGAGETQYF. Written as DNA, the CDR3 is TGTGCCAGCAGCCAAATGGGAGGGGCAGGGGAGACCCAGTACTTC.

This clone appeared once. The chain combines TRBV18 with TRBJ1-1; D may be TRBD1 (6 bases). In germline, CDR1 is KGHSH, CDR2 LQKENI. This CDR3 region has 15 residues. Trimming stripped 1 base from V and 6 bases from J, with 15 bases between. CDR3 loop: CASSPRVTGLSEAFF. CDR3 DNA: TGTGCCAGCTCACCACGTGTGACAGGTCTCTCTGAAGCTTTCTTT.

The CDR3 sequence is CASSAQGNEKLFF. The DNA for the CDR3 is TGTGCCAGCAGTGCACAGGGTAACGAAAAACTGTTTTTT. The rearrangement links TRBV6-1 to TRBJ1-4; D is perhaps TRBD1 (6 bases). The CDR3 covers 13 residues. Looked up from germline, CDR1 is MNHNS and CDR2 is SASEGT. V lost 4 bases and J lost 8, with 11 bases in between.

The V call is TRBV30, the J call TRBJ2-2; D gene ambiguous. Germline-derived CDR1 and CDR2 are GTSNPN and SVGIG (reference sequence). The ends were cut back, 5 bases at V and 0 bases at J, with 7 bases in the middle. The CDR3 has 13 residues. Here the CDR3 reads CAWGKANTGELFF. CDR3 DNA: TGTGCCTGGGGGAAGGCGAACACCGGGGAGCTGTTTTTT.

This clone occurred once. The chain combines TRBV6-1 with TRBJ2-1; D perhaps matches TRBD1 (5 bases). This CDR3 has 11 residues. Germline CDR1 and CDR2: MNHNS and SASEGT. V was trimmed by 5 bases and J by 9 bases, leaving 8 bases between them. In DNA, the CDR3 is TGTGCCAGCAGTATGGGGCGTGAGCAGTTCTTC. It is translated as CASSMGREQFF.

This clone was recorded only once. The CDR3, as DNA: TGTGCCAGCAGCTCAACAGGGGCAGGCACTGAAGCTTTCTTT. This translates into CASSSTGAGTEAFF. The chain uses TRBV7-3 and TRBJ1-1; 7 bases agree with TRBD1. CDR3 length: 14 residues. With 4 bases clipped from V and 4 bases from J, the junction kept 6 bases outside the gene matches. The germline CDR1 and CDR2 sequences are SGHTA and FQGTGA.

V gene TRBV27 combines with J gene TRBJ2-7, with D perhaps matching TRBD1 or TRBD2 (5 bases each). Between the trimmed V and J ends, which lost 3 bases and 3 bases, there was a span of 15 bases. In germline, CDR1 is MNHEY, CDR2 SMNVEV (reference sequence). The CDR3 is 15 residues long. The CDR3 bases are TGTGCCAGCAGTTTTAATGGGGGAGTCCACTACGAGCAGTACTTC. Its protein is CASSFNGGVHYEQYF.

This clone has just one count. The V and J genes are TRBV2 and TRBJ2-2; D assignment may be TRBD1 or TRBD2 (5 bases each). Trimming removed 7 bases from V and 3 bases from J, with 12 bases in between. The CDR3 sequence is 14 residues long. Per the germline V gene, CDR1 is SNHLY and CDR2 is FYNNEI. Here the CDR3 reads CASTWDGYTGELFF. The CDR3 nucleotides read TGTGCCAGCACCTGGGACGGATACACCGGGGAGCTGTTTTTT.

This sequence joins TRBV2 and TRBJ2-7, with 7 positions matching TRBD1. In germline, CDR1 is SNHLY, CDR2 FYNNEI. Unmatched junction bases numbered 11, after V lost 8 bases and J lost 4 bases. The CDR3 is 14 residues long. The CDR3 reads CASGNFPGQYEQYF. CDR3 sequence (DNA): TGTGCCAGCGGTAACTTTCCGGGACAGTACGAGCAGTACTTC.

V and J are TRBV5-1 and TRBJ2-3, with 9 bases lining up with TRBD2. V was clipped by 3 bases and J by 3 bases; unmatched bases: 5. CDR3 length equals 15 residues. Germline-derived CDR1 and CDR2 are SGHRS and YFSETQ. CDR3 coding DNA: TGCGCCAGCAGCTCACGTAGCGGGAGTACAGATACGCAGTATTTT. It encodes CASSSRSGSTDTQYF. Based on the CDR3 plus reference TRBV5-1 and TRBJ2-3, the full variable domain is KAGVTQTPRYLIKTRGQQVTLSCSPISGHRSVSWYQQTPGQGLQFLFEYFSETQRNKGNFPGRFSGRQFSNSRSEMNVSTLELGDSALYLCASSSRSGSTDTQYFGPGTRLTVL.

J is TRBJ1-1 and V is TRBV6-1, with D unresolved. V shed 2 bases and J shed 10 bases, with 11 bases lying between them. Germline CDR1 reads MNHNS; CDR2 reads SASEGT. This CDR3 is 12 amino acids long. CDR3 region: CASSERPSGAFF. CDR3 nucleotides: TGTGCCAGCAGTGAACGGCCCTCGGGAGCTTTCTTT.

V usage is TRBV30 and J usage is TRBJ1-6; D might be TRBD1 (5 bases). CDR1 is GTSNPN, CDR2 SVGIG, per germline (reference sequence). Trimming stripped 0 bases from V and 7 bases from J, with 13 bases between. The CDR3 is 15 amino acids. The CDR3, as DNA: TGTGCCTGGAGTGTTGAGTGGTGGGGGAATTCACCCCTCCACTTT. Its protein is CAWSVEWWGNSPLHF.